This T cell receptor (beta chain) was sequenced in a study of Graves' ophthalmopathy and Graves' hyperthyroidism. By definition, stable hyperthyroidism involved no ophthalmopathy within 18 months of follow-up. The sample holds many counts of this clonotype. Its cognate antigen is unknown. Amplified material comprised TCR beta CDR3 regions derived from RNA transcripts. HTBI primers served in a first-round RT-PCR, which a second-round multiplex PCR followed. A single record per CDR3 protein comes from TCRdb applying MiXCR to the multiplex PCR reads. The sample includes 620,000 or so distinct CDR3 sequences, about 24% seen only once; the top ten take around 7%. Study-level findings and limits: Detected in blood as well were most expanded thyroid clonotypes with frequency above 0.001. A model built from 13 signatures distinguished ophthalmopathy from stable hyperthyroidism with about 86% sensitivity and approximately 82% specificity.

The V gene lost 1 base and the J gene lost 0 bases, with 9 bases spanning the gap. The CDR3 totals 15 residues. Germline V gene sequence: CDR1 MGHRA, CDR2 YSYEKL. The chain is built from TRBV4-1 and TRBJ1-2; no clear D. The sample was peripheral blood. The sequence came from a woman aged 18-30 years with stable Graves' hyperthyroidism. Some clones in this sample may be carry-over from other donors' samples. DNA for the CDR3: TGCGCCAGCAGCCAAGCAGGCTATGCTAACTATGGCTACACCTTC. Its protein is CASSQAGYANYGYTF.